The clone carrying this T cell receptor (beta chain) turned up a few times. Its antigen is as yet unknown. This record comes from a study of cytomegalovirus exposure and HLA in healthy donors. Findings of the study overall: A later analysis linked a missense DCLRE1C variant to TCR beta V- and J-gene trimming.

The germline V gene has CDR1 MDHEN and CDR2 SYDVKM. The CDR3 consists of 13 residues. After removal of 9 bases from V and 8 bases from J, the junction contained 9 bases not matched to a gene. PCR primers comprised 60 Vbeta and 13 Jbeta primers. Libraries were prepared by immunoSEQ multiplex PCR; TCRdb keeps only in-frame clonotypes and omits some of them. The sample yields under 250,000 clones, about four fifths seen once. Sequencing input: PBMCs. The TCR was taken from a woman aged 50 to 60 in good health and CMV-seropositive. V is TRBV28 and J is TRBJ1-2; TRBD1 agrees at 10 bases. The CDR3 nucleotides read TGTGCCAGTCAGGGACAGGGGCAGGAGGGCTACACCTTC. Translated: CASQGQGQEGYTF.